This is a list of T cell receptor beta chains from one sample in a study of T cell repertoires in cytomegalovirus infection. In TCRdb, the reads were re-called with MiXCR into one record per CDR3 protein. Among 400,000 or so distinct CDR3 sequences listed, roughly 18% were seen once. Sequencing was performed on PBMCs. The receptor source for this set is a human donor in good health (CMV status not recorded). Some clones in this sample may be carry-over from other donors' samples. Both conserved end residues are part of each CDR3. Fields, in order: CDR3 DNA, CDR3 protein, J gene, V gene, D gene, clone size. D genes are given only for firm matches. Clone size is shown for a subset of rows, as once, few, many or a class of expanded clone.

TGTGCCAGCAGCTCCCCCCGGACAGGTTGGGGGCAGCCCCAGCATTTT	CASSSPRTGWGQPQHF	TRBJ1-5	TRBV6-6	TRBD1	few
TGTGCCAGCAGCTTAGAACGGGACAGTTATAGCAATCAGCCCCAGCATTTT	CASSLERDSYSNQPQHF	TRBJ1-5	TRBV7-8	TRBD1	many
TGTGCCAGCGGGAAGGGGGCCTACACCGGGGAGCTGTTTTTT	CASGKGAYTGELFF	TRBJ2-2	TRBV6-6	TRBD1	few
TGTGCCAGCAGCCCCCCCGGCCGGGACCTTCACAATGAGCAGTTCTTC	CASSPPGRDLHNEQFF	TRBJ2-1	TRBV7-2	.	many
TGTGCCAGCAGTACTCAGGGTGCTAACTATGGCTACACCTTC	CASSTQGANYGYTF	TRBJ1-2	TRBV27	.	.
TGTGCCAGCAGCCCCGGTGGGGCCTACGCTAACAATGAGCAGTTCTTC	CASSPGGAYANNEQFF	TRBJ2-1	TRBV5-4	.	.
TGTGCCAGCAGATCTCCGGGACAGAGAGAAAAACTGTTTTTT	CASRSPGQREKLFF	TRBJ1-4	TRBV14	TRBD1	few
TGTGCCAGCAGCCTAGACAGGGTCCCGGGAAACACCATATATTTT	CASSLDRVPGNTIYF	TRBJ1-3	TRBV7-8	TRBD1	many
TGTGCCAGCAGCTTAGAAGGGACAGGAGCCTACGAGCAGTACTTC	CASSLEGTGAYEQYF	TRBJ2-7	TRBV7-6	TRBD1	.
TGTGCCAGCAGTCGTCCCGGGACAGGGTACGAGCAGTACTTC	CASSRPGTGYEQYF	TRBJ2-7	TRBV27	TRBD1	many
TGTGCCAGCAGCCAGCAACTAGACTACGAGCAGTACTTC	CASSQQLDYEQYF	TRBJ2-7	TRBV6-2/TRBV6-3	.	.
TGTGCCAGCAGCTTGTGGACAGGGTGGGCCTCTGGGGCCAACGTCCTGACTTTC	CASSLWTGWASGANVLTF	TRBJ2-6	TRBV5-6	TRBD1	few
TGTGCCAGCAGCCCAGCGGGAGTTTTCTCTGGGGCCAACGTCCTGACTTTC	CASSPAGVFSGANVLTF	TRBJ2-6	TRBV5-5	TRBD2	few
TGTGCCAGCAGCTTAGAGGCGGGGGCGGCAGATACGCAGTATTTT	CASSLEAGAADTQYF	TRBJ2-3	TRBV7-2	.	many
TGTGCCAGCAGCTTACGCGACAGGGTGAACACTGAAGCTTTCTTT	CASSLRDRVNTEAFF	TRBJ1-1	TRBV7-2	TRBD1	many
TGTGCCAGCAGCGTAGCCGGACAGGCCCCCGGAGGCTACACCTTC	CASSVAGQAPGGYTF	TRBJ1-2	TRBV9	TRBD1	few
TGTGCCAGCAGGGTAGCGGGAGGGTACGCGCTACTCAATGAGCAGTTCTTC	CASRVAGGYALLNEQFF	TRBJ2-1	TRBV11-2	TRBD2	.
TGTGCCAGCGCTAGCGGGGTTGAGCAGTTCTTC	CASASGVEQFF	TRBJ2-1	TRBV2	TRBD2	.
TGTGCCAGCAGCTTAGTAGCGGGAGGGCCTCGAAACGGGGAGCTGTTTTTT	CASSLVAGGPRNGELFF	TRBJ2-2	TRBV7-6	TRBD2	many
TGCAGTGCTATCAGAGGGGGTAGTCGAAATTCACCCCTCCACTTT	CSAIRGGSRNSPLHF	TRBJ1-6	TRBV20-1	.	once
TGTGCCAGCAGTTCGCGGACTAACCGGACCCAGTACTTC	CASSSRTNRTQYF	TRBJ2-5	TRBV12-3/TRBV12-4	.	few
TGTGCCAGCACGCTACTAGCGGGGCAAGAGACCCAGTACTTC	CASTLLAGQETQYF	TRBJ2-5	TRBV11-2	TRBD2	few
TGTGCCAGTAGTACACAGGTCAATGAGCAGTTCTTC	CASSTQVNEQFF	TRBJ2-1	TRBV19	.	few
TGTGCCAGCAGTTCGGTCAGGGCCGCCCGGGGGAATTCACCCCTCCACTTT	CASSSVRAARGNSPLHF	TRBJ1-6	TRBV28	.	few
TGTGCCAGCAGTTACTGGGTAGGGAAATTGAACACCGGGGAGCTGTTTTTT	CASSYWVGKLNTGELFF	TRBJ2-2	TRBV6-5	.	.
TGTGCCAGCAGCCAACAGGGGGCTTCCTACAATGAGCAGTTCTTC	CASSQQGASYNEQFF	TRBJ2-1	TRBV12-3/TRBV12-4	TRBD1	few
TGTGCCAGCAGCTCCACAGGGGGCTGGAGAGATACGCAGTATTTT	CASSSTGGWRDTQYF	TRBJ2-3	TRBV7-9	TRBD1	many
TGCGCCAGCAGCTTGGTTGATACGCGGTATTTT	CASSLVDTRYF	TRBJ2-3	TRBV5-1	.	.